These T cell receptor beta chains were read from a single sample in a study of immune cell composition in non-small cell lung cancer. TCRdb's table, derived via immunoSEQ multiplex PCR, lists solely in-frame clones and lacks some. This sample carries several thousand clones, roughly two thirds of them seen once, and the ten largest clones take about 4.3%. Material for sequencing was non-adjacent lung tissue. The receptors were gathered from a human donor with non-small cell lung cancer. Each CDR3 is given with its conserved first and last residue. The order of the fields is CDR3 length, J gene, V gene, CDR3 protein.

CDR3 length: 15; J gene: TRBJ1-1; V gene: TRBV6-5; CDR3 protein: CAVCGGAVMNTEAFF
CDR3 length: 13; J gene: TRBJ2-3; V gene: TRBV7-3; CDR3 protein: CASSLSYTDTQYF
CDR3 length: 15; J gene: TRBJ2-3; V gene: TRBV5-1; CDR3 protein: CASSLNMGGTDTQYF
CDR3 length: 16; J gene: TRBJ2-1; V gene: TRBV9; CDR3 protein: CASSPSGLAGYNEQFF
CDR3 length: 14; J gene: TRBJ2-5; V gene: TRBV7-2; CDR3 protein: CASSLAWTGATQYF
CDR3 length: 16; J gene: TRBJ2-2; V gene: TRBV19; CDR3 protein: CASSIGQGAVSGELFF
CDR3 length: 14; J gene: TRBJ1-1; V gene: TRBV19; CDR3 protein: CASSIGTGRLEAFF
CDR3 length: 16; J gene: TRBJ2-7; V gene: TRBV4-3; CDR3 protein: CASSLRAGGSSYEQYF
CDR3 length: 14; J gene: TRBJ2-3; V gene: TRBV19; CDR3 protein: CASSIAQGTDTQYF
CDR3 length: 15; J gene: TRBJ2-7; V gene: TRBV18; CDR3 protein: CASSPGLAGPLEQYF
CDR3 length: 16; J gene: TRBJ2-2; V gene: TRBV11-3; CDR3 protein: CASSGVQGGLTGELFF
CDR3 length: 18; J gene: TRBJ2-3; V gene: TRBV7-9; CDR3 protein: CASSFLAGGRASTDTQYF
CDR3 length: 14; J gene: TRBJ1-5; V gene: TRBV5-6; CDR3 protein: CASSLRQGNQPQHF
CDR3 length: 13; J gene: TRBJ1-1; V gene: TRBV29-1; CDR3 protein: CSVEDVRATEAFF
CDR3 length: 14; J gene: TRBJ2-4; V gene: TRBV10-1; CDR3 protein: CASSEEVTKRVQYF
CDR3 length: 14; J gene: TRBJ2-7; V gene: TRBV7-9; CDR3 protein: CASSLGGQANEQYF
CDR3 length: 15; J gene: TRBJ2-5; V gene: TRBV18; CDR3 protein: CASSPRGQGGETQYF
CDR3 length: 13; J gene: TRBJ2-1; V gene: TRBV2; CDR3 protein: CAGTTDYYNEQFF